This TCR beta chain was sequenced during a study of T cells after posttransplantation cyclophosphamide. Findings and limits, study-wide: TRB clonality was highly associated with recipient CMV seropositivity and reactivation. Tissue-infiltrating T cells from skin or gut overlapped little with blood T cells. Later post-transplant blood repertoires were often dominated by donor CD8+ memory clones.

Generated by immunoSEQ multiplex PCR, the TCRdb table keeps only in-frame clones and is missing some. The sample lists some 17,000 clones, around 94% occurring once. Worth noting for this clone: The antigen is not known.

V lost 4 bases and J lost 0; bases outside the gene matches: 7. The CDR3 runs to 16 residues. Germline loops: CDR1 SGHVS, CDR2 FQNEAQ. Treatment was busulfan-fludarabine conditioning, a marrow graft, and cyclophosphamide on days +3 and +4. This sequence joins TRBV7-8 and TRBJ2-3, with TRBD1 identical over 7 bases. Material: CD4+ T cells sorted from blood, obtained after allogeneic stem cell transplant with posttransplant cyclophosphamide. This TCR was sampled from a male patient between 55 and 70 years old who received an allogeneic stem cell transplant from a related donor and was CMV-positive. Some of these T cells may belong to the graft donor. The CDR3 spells CASSSNRGFSTDTQYF. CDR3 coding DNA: TGTGCCAGCAGCTCTAACAGGGGTTTTAGCACAGATACGCAGTATTTT.